One and the same sample provided the 7 T cell receptor beta chains below, sequenced in a study of read filtering for tumor transcriptome and immune sequencing. From approximately 430 ng of RNA, a library with molecular barcoded alpha/delta and beta/gamma adaptors was made. TCRdb recomputed calls from the reads with MiXCR, one row per CDR3 protein. Found here are 62,000 or so distinct CDR3 sequences, under 25% of them singletons; the top ten hold 15% to 20%. Material: a population of CD138-negative cells sorted from bone marrow. Source of these receptors: a donor aged 40 or over with multiple myeloma.

The chain recombines TRBV6-1 with TRBJ1-5; TRBD1 is a possible D gene (5 bases). This CDR3 comprises 15 residues. With 7 bases removed from V and 0 bases from J, the gap between germline ends came to 13 bases. The germline V gene has CDR1 MNHNS and CDR2 SASEGT. The CDR3 nucleotides read TGTGCCAGCAATGTTAGGGGATCTAGCAATCAGCCCCAGCATTTT. This translates into CASNVRGSSNQPQHF.

This clonotype has at least ten counts. The V gene is TRBV7-9, the J gene TRBJ2-1; 7 nucleotides match TRBD1. This CDR3 region has 16 residues. In germline, CDR1 is SEHNR, CDR2 FQNEAQ (reference sequence). Trimming took 1 base from V and 5 from J; bases not matched to a gene: 8. The CDR3 DNA reads as TGTGCCAGCAGCTTAGGTTGGGGACAGAATCACAATGAGCAGTTCTTC. Encoded protein: CASSLGWGQNHNEQFF.

This clonotype was found many times. This chain links TRBV7-6 with TRBJ1-1, with 7 bases aligning to TRBD1. This CDR3 comprises 16 residues. The germline gives CDR1 SGHVS, CDR2 FNYEAQ. The trim removed 5 bases at V and 3 bases at J, leaving 12 bases unmatched. The CDR3: CASSHLTGRDDTEAFF. The CDR3 DNA sequence: TGTGCCAGCAGCCATTTGACAGGGAGAGACGACACTGAAGCTTTCTTT. Full variable domain (outside the CDR3, taken from reference TRBV7-6 and TRBJ1-1): GAGVSQSPRYKVTKRGQDVALRCDPISGHVSLYWYRQALGQGPEFLTYFNYEAQQDKSGLPNDRFSAERPEGSISTLTIQRTEQRDSAMYRCASSHLTGRDDTEAFFGQGTRLTVV.

This clonotype came up a few times. This may arise from a read error, as a much more abundant clone is one base away. This likely comes from a read error, as the CDR3 has no conserved phenylalanine or tryptophan at its end. This chain uses TRBV28 with TRBJ2-7, with D possibly being TRBD2 (5 bases). V was shortened by 6 bases and J by 2 bases, with 14 bases between the two germline ends. Germline CDR1 is MDHEN and CDR2 is SYDVKM. The CDR3 spans 14 residues. Written as DNA, the CDR3 is TGTGCCAGCAGGAGCATCCGGGAAACCTACGAGCAGTACTCC. Translation: CASRSIRETYEQYS.

This clonotype was seen repeatedly, ten times or more. The chain couples TRBV4-1 to TRBJ1-4; 7 bases fit TRBD1. V gave up 6 bases and J gave up 8 bases; unmatched junction bases: 6. The CDR3 is 13 residues long. The germline V gene encodes CDR1 MGHRA and CDR2 YSYEKL. CDR3 loop: CASREQGQEKLFF. The CDR3 DNA sequence: TGCGCCAGCAGGGAACAGGGGCAGGAAAAACTGTTTTTT.

Comment on this clonotype: Just one base apart from a much larger clone, this may be a read error. J is TRBJ2-2 and V is TRBV6-1, with D perhaps TRBD2 (5 bases). CDR1 is MNHNS, CDR2 SASEGT, per germline. The CDR3 contains 13 residues. V lost 8 bases and J 6 bases, leaving 13 bases between the germline ends. The CDR3 sequence is CASGKREAGELFF. Here the CDR3 DNA reads TGTGCCAGCGGGAAACGGGAAGCCGGGGAGCTGTTTTTT.

This clonotype was counted at least ten times. The chain has TRBV5-6 and TRBJ2-1, with 7 nucleotides matching TRBD1. Per the germline V gene, CDR1 is SGHDT and CDR2 is YYEEEE. The CDR3 totals 14 residues. Trimming cost V 4 bases and J 6 bases; bases outside gene matches: 7. CDR3 amino acids: CASSRRAGGNEQFF. The CDR3 DNA follows: TGTGCCAGCAGCCGAAGGGCAGGGGGCAATGAGCAGTTCTTC.